This T cell receptor beta chain was recorded in a study of radiotherapy plus CTLA-4 blockade in lung cancer. Findings and limits, study-wide: In blood, TCR clones derived from the tumor expanded after radiotherapy plus ipilimumab.

Germline CDR1 is MNHEY and CDR2 is SVGAGI. The CDR3 extends over 14 amino acids. V shed 6 bases, J shed 5 bases, and the junction held 10 bases outside the gene matches. This clone was counted a few times. Its specificity is not known. Clones were read by immunoSEQ multiplex PCR, and TCRdb kept only the in-frame ones, dropping some. The top ten clones hold under 3% of a sample with 85,000 to 120,000 clones, 85% to 90% of them seen once. The source was peripheral blood, collected from a patient treated with radiotherapy plus ipilimumab. The chain uses TRBV6-5 and TRBJ2-7; 7 positions agree with TRBD2. This receptor was taken from a human donor with non-small cell lung cancer that progressed on radiotherapy plus ipilimumab. Some clones in this sample may be carry-over from other donors' samples. In nucleotides, the CDR3 is TGTGCCAGCAGCCCGGGGAGGGAAGTGGACGAGCAGTACTTC. Its protein is CASSPGREVDEQYF.